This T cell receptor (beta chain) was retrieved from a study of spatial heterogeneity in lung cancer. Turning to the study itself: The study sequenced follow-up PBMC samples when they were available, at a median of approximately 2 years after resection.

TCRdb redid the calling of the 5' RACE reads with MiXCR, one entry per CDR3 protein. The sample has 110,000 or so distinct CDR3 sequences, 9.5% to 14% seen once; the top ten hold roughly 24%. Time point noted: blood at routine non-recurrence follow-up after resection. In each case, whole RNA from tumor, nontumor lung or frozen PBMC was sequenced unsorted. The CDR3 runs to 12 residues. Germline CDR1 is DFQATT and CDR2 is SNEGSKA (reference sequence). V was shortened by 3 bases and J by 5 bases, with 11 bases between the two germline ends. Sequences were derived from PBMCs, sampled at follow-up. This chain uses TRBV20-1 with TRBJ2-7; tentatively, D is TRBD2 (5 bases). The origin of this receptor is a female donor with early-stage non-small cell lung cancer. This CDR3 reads CSAREAGHEQYF. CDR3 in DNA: TGCAGTGCTAGGGAGGCGGGTCACGAGCAGTACTTC.